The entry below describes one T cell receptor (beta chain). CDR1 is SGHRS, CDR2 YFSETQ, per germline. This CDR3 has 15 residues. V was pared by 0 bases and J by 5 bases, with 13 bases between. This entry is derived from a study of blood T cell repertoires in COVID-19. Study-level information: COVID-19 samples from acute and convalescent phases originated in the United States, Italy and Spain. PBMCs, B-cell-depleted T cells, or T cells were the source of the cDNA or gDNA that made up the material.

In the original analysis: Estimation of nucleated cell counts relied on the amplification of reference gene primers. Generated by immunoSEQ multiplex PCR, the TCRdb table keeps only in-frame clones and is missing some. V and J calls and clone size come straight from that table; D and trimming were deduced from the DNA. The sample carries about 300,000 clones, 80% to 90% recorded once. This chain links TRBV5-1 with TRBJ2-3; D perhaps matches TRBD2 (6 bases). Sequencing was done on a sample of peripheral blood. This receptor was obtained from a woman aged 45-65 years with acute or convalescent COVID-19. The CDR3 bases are TGCGCCAGCAGCTTGGCGGGGACTGTTTTAGATACGCAGTATTTT. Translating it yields CASSLAGTVLDTQYF.